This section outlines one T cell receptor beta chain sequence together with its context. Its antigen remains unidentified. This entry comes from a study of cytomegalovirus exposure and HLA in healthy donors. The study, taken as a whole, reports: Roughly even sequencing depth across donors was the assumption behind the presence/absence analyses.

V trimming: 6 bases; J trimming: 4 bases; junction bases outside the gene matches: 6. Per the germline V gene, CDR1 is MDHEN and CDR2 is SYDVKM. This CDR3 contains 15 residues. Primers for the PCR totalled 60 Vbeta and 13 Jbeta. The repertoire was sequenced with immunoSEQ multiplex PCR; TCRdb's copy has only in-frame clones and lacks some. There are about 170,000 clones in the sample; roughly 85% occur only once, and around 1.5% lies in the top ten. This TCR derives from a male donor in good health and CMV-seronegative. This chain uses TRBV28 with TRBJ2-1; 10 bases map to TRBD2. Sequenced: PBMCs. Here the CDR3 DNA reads TGTGCCAGCAGCCAGGGACTAGCGAGATACAATGAGCAGTTCTTC. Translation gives CASSQGLARYNEQFF.